This T cell receptor beta chain derives from a study of T-cell reconstitution after alpha-beta-depleted transplantation in children. The CDR3 runs to 16 residues. Germline lookup yields CDR1 LNHNV and CDR2 YYDKDF (reference sequence). The ends lost 2 bases at V and 13 bases at J; junction bases unmatched: 12. For TCRbeta, the library was prepared with unique molecular identifiers. MiXCR was run by TCRdb on the PCR reads, yielding one entry per CDR3 protein. The sample holds around 530,000 distinct CDR3 sequences; approximately 29% are singletons and the top ten take less than 2.5%. The TCR comes from a human donor who donated a stem cell graft to a child with aplastic anemia. This chain connects TRBV15 to TRBJ2-1; TRBD2 aligns across 12 bases. The sample was PBMCs from the stem cell graft donor, taken from the stem cell graft. CDR3 sequence reads: CATSRQFLAGGRHQFF. In nucleotides, the CDR3 is TGTGCCACCAGCAGACAATTTCTAGCGGGAGGGCGACACCAGTTCTTC.